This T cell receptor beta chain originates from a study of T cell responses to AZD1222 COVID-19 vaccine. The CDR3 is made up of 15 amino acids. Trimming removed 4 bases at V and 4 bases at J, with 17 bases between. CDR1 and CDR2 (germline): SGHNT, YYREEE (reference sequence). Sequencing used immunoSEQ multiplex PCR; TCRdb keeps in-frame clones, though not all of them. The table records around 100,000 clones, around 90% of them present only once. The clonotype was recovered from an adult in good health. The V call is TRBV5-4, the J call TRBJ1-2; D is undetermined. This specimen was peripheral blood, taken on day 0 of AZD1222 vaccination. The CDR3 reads CASSHGGETLYGYTF. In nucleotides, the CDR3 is TGTGCCAGCAGCCATGGCGGGGAAACTCTCTATGGCTACACCTTC.